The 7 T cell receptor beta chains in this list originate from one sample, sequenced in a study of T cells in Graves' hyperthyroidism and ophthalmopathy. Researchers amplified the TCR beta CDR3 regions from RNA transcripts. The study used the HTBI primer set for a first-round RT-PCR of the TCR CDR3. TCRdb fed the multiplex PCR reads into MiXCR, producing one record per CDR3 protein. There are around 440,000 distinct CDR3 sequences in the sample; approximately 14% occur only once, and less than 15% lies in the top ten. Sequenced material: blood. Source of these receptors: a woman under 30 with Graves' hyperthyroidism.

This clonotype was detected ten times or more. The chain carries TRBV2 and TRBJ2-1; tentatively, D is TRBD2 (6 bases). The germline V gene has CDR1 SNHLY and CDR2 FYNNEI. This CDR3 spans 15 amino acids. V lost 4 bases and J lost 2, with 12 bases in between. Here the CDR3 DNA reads TGTGCCAGCAGTGTGGAGGGGATGACCTACAATGAGCAGTTCTTC. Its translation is CASSVEGMTYNEQFF.

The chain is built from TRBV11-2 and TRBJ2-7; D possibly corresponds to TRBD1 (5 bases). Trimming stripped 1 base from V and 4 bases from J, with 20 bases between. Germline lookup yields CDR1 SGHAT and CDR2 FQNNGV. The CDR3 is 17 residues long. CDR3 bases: TGTGCCAGCAGCTTAGTAGGCGGCAGGGCCTTTCTTTACGAGCAGTACTTC. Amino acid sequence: CASSLVGGRAFLYEQYF.

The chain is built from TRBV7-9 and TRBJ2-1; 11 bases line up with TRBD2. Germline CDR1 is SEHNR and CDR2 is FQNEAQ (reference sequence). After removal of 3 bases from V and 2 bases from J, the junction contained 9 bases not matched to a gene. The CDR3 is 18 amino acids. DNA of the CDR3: TGTGCCAGCAGCTTGCGTAGCGGGAGGGCCGGGGCCTACAATGAGCAGTTCTTC. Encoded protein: CASSLRSGRAGAYNEQFF.

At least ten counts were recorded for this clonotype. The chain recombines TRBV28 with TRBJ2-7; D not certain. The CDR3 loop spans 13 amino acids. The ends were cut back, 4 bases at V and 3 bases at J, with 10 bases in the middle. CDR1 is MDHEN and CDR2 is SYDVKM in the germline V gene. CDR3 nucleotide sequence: TGTGCCAGCAGTTCAGTACAACACTACGAGCAGTACTTC. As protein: CASSSVQHYEQYF.

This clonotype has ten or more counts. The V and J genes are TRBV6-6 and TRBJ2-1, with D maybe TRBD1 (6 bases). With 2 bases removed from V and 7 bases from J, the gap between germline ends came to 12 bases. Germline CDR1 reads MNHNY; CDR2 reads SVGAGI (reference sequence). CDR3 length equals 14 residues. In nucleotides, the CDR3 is TGTGCCAGCAGTTACGGGACACTGTCTAATGAGCAGTTCTTC. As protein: CASSYGTLSNEQFF.

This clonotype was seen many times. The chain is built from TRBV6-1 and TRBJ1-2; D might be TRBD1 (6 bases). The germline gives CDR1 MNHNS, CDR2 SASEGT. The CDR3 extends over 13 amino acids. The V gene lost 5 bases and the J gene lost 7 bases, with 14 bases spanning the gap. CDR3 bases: TGTGCCAGCAGTTACCCAGGGGTTCCTGGCTACACCTTC. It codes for CASSYPGVPGYTF.

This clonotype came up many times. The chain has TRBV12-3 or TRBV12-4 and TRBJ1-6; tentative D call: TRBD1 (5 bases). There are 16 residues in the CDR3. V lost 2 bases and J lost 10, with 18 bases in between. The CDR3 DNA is TGTGCCAGCAGTTTATACGGCGGCAGGGTTCGATCACCCCTCCACTTT. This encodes CASSLYGGRVRSPLHF.